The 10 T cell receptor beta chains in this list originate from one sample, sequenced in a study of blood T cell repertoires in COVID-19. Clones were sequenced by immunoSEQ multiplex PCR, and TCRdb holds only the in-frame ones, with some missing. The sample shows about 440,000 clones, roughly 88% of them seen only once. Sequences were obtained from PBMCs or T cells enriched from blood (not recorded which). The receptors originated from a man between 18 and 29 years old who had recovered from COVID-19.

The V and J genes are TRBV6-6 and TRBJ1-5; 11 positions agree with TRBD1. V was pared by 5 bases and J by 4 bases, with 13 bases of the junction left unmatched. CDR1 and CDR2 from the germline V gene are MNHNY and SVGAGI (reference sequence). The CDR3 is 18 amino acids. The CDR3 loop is CASSPGQGAPIYNQPQHF. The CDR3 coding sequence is TGTGCCAGCAGTCCCGGACAGGGGGCGCCGATTTATAATCAGCCCCAGCATTTT.

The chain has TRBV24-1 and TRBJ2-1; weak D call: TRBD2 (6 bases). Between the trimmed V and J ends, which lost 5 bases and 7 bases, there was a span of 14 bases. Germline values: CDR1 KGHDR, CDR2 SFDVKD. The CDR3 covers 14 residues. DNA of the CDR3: TGTGCCACCAGTGTGTTTGGGACTCAAAATGAGCAGTTCTTC. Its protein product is CATSVFGTQNEQFF.

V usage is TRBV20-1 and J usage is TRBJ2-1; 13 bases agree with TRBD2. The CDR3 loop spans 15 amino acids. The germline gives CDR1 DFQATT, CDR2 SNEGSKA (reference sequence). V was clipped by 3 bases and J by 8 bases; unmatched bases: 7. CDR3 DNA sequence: TGCAGTGCTAGTGAGGGGACTAGCGGGAAGTATGAGCAGTTCTTC. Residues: CSASEGTSGKYEQFF.

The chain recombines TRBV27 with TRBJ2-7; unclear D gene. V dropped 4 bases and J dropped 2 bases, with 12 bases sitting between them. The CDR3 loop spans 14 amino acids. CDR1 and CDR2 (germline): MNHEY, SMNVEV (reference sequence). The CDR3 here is CASSSPRNPYEQYF. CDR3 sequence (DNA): TGTGCCAGCAGTTCCCCGCGGAACCCCTACGAGCAGTACTTC.

In DNA, the CDR3 is TGTGCCAGCAGTTCGGAGACTAGCGGGAACTACGAGCAGTACTTC. It specifies CASSSETSGNYEQYF. The J gene is TRBJ2-7, the V gene TRBV28, with 11 bases lining up with TRBD2. In germline, CDR1 is MDHEN, CDR2 SYDVKM. With V trimmed by 4 bases and J by 3 bases, 5 bases remained unmatched. CDR3 length: 15 amino acids.

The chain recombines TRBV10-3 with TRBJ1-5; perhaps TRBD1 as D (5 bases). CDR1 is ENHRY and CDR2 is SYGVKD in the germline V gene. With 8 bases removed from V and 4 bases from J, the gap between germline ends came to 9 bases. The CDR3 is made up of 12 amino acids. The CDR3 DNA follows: TGTGCCATCGGGGCAGAGAATCAGCCCCAGCATTTT. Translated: CAIGAENQPQHF.

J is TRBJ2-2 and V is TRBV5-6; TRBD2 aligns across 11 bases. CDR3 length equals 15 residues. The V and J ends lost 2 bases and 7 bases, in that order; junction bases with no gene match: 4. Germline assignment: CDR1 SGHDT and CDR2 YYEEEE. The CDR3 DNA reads TGTGCCAGCAGCTTCACTAGCGGGAGAAACGGGGAGCTGTTTTTT. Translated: CASSFTSGRNGELFF.

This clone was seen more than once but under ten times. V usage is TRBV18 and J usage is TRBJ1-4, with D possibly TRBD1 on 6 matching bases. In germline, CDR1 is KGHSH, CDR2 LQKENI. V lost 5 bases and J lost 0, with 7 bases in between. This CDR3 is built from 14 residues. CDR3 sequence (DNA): TGTGCCAGCTCAAACAGGGCAACTAATGAAAAACTGTTTTTT. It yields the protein CASSNRATNEKLFF. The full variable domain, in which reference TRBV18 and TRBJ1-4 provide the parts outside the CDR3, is NAGVMQNPRHLVRRRGQEARLRCSPMKGHSHVYWYRQLPEEGLKFMVYLQKENIIDESGMPKERFSAEFPKEGPSILRIQQVVRGDSAAYFCASSNRATNEKLFFGSGTQLSVL.

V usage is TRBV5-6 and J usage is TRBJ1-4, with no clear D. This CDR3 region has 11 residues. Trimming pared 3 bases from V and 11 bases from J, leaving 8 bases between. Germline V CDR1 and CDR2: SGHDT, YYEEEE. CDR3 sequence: CASSSGEKLFF. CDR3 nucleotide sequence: TGTGCCAGCAGCTCTGGGGAGAAACTGTTTTTT.

The CDR3 nucleotides are TGTGCTTTTCAAACAGGGTTCGATGGCTACACCTTC. Translated: CAFQTGFDGYTF. The chain is built from TRBV30 and TRBJ1-2; possibly TRBD1 for D (6 bases). The CDR3 runs 12 residues. In germline, CDR1 is GTSNPN, CDR2 SVGIG (reference sequence).